These 25 T cell receptor beta chains share one sample of origin, sequenced in a study of technical replicates of blood from a handful of donors. Assay used: immunoSEQ multiplex PCR; TCRdb lists only in-frame clones, some missing. The sample consists of under 90,000 clones, around 94% of them appearing once. The source material was T cells isolated from PBMCs. The receptors were sampled from a human donor in good health.

The CDR3 is CASSQDRWRGGEKLFF. CDR3 bases: TGTGCCAGCAGCCAAGATCGGTGGAGGGGCGGAGAAAAACTGTTTTTT. This chain joins TRBV4-2 and TRBJ1-4; D perhaps matches TRBD1 (5 bases). The CDR3 has 16 amino acids. Germline CDR1 reads LGHNA; CDR2 reads YNFKEQ. V lost 0 bases, J lost 8 bases, and 16 bases lay in between.

The table lists this clone with a few counts. V usage is TRBV7-8 and J usage is TRBJ2-1; D not resolved. Germline loops: CDR1 SGHVS, CDR2 FQNEAQ. Trimming shortened V by 3 bases and J by 5 bases, and 11 bases separated the two germline ends. The CDR3 has 14 amino acids. CDR3 nucleotide sequence: TGTGCCAGCAGCTTGGATAAGCAGGACAATGAGCAGTTCTTC. Protein: CASSLDKQDNEQFF. The full variable domain, in which reference TRBV7-8 and TRBJ2-1 provide the parts outside the CDR3, is GAGVSQSPRYKVAKRGQDVALRCDPISGHVSLFWYQQALGQGPEFLTYFQNEAQLDKSGLPSDRFFAERPEGSVSTLKIQRTQQEDSAVYLCASSLDKQDNEQFFGPGTRLTVL.

V usage is TRBV9 and J usage is TRBJ1-1, with D perhaps TRBD1 (5 bases). From germline, CDR1 is SGDLS and CDR2 YYNGEE. The CDR3 runs 13 residues. Trimming removed 2 bases at V and 2 bases at J, with 7 bases between. This CDR3 reads CASSVTDNTEAFF. Here the CDR3 DNA reads TGTGCCAGCAGCGTGACAGACAACACTGAAGCTTTCTTT.

This clone was seen a few times. The rearrangement links TRBV4-1 to TRBJ2-7; a possible D gene is TRBD2 (5 bases). The CDR3 contains 14 residues. Trimming removed 4 bases from V and 3 bases from J, with 13 bases in between. From germline, CDR1 is MGHRA and CDR2 YSYEKL. The CDR3 DNA follows: TGCGCCAGCAGCCCGGGGTGGGTCCGCTACGAGCAGTACTTC. Translation: CASSPGWVRYEQYF.

This chain uses TRBV6-6 with TRBJ1-3; D unresolved. The CDR3 covers 15 residues. Trimming cost V 4 bases and J 1 base, with 11 bases left between them. Germline loops: CDR1 MNHNY, CDR2 SVGAGI (reference sequence). The CDR3 loop is CASSFFEYSGNTIYF. The CDR3 DNA sequence: TGTGCCAGCAGTTTCTTCGAGTATTCTGGAAACACCATATATTTT.

The rearrangement links TRBV4-2 to TRBJ2-3, with 14 nucleotides matching TRBD2. After removal of 3 bases from V and 0 bases from J, the junction contained 2 bases not matched to a gene. In germline, CDR1 is LGHNA, CDR2 YNFKEQ. The CDR3 has 17 amino acids. CDR3 loop: CASSQTSGRASTDTQYF. The CDR3 nucleotides read TGTGCCAGCAGCCAGACTAGCGGGAGGGCTAGCACAGATACGCAGTATTTT.

With regard to this clone: An end of the junction does not agree with germline; a read error may underlie this. The J gene is TRBJ1-2, the V gene TRBV5-1; tentative D call: TRBD1 (5 bases). This CDR3 is 12 amino acids long. Germline V gives CDR1 SGHRS, CDR2 YFSETQ. CDR3 DNA: TGCGCCAGCAGCGGTGATAGCGGGACGGAGGACTTC. Translated, it gives CASSGDSGTEDF.

This chain links TRBV7-9 with TRBJ1-6; D not certain. Trimming took off 5 bases at V and 9 bases at J, with 14 bases between the two ends. The CDR3 runs 14 residues. Germline V lookup: CDR1 SEHNR, CDR2 FQNEAQ (reference sequence). This CDR3 reads CASSATVSSSPLHF. CDR3 coding DNA: TGTGCCAGCAGCGCAACAGTCAGTAGTTCACCCCTCCACTTT.

The rearrangement joins TRBV5-6 to TRBJ2-3, with 10 bases fitting TRBD2. The CDR3 consists of 16 residues. From germline, CDR1 is SGHDT and CDR2 YYEEEE. V shed 0 bases, J shed 4 bases, and the junction held 5 bases outside the gene matches. The CDR3 loop reads CASSLESLAGADTQYF. The CDR3 nucleotides read TGTGCCAGCAGCTTGGAGAGCCTAGCGGGAGCAGATACGCAGTATTTT.

The chain carries TRBV28 and TRBJ1-1, with D uncertain. Trimming took 3 bases from V and 10 from J, leaving 18 bases between them. The CDR3 is 14 amino acids. CDR1 is MDHEN, CDR2 SYDVKM, per germline. The CDR3 spells CASSFRNSVPGAFF. The CDR3 bases are TGTGCCAGCAGTTTCCGCAACTCGGTCCCGGGAGCTTTCTTT.

V and J are TRBV6-5 and TRBJ2-6; D remains ambiguous. The CDR3 runs 13 residues. Germline values: CDR1 MNHEY, CDR2 SVGAGI. The germline V and J ends were trimmed by 10 bases and 2 bases, with 9 bases remaining between them. In DNA, the CDR3 is TGTGCCACCCGGTTCCCTGGGGCCAACGTCCTGACTTTC. This gives the protein CATRFPGANVLTF.

The chain couples TRBV6-1 to TRBJ2-3; D is perhaps TRBD1 (6 bases). Germline V gives CDR1 MNHNS, CDR2 SASEGT. The CDR3 runs 15 residues. The V and J ends lost 6 bases and 0 bases respectively, with 13 bases between them. CDR3 region: CASSDRWGSTDTQYF. The CDR3 DNA follows: TGTGCCAGCAGCGACAGGTGGGGAAGCACAGATACGCAGTATTTT.

The J gene is TRBJ2-7, the V gene TRBV6-1; D is possibly TRBD1 (5 bases). CDR1 is MNHNS and CDR2 is SASEGT in the germline V gene. This CDR3 region has 13 residues. V lost 6 bases to trimming and J lost 3 bases, with 12 bases between them. CDR3: CASSGSQGYEQYF. CDR3 nucleotides: TGTGCCAGCAGCGGATCCCAGGGCTACGAGCAGTACTTC.

The chain joins TRBV5-6 to TRBJ1-1, with TRBD1 as a possible D gene (5 bases). The CDR3 runs 13 residues. Germline V gene lookup returns CDR1 SGHDT and CDR2 YYEEEE. Trimming pared 3 bases from V and 0 bases from J, leaving 6 bases between. The CDR3 loop reads CASSSTVNTEAFF. The CDR3 DNA reads as TGTGCCAGCAGCTCGACAGTGAACACTGAAGCTTTCTTT.

CDR3 sequence: CASSERGQGGTDTEAFF. DNA for the CDR3: TGTGCCAGCAGTGAAAGGGGACAGGGCGGGACGGACACTGAAGCTTTCTTT. This chain joins TRBV6-1 and TRBJ1-1; 9 nucleotides agree with TRBD1. The CDR3 extends over 17 amino acids. The junction had 10 bases not matched to a gene; V was cut back by 2 bases and J by 3 bases. Germline CDR1 is MNHNS and CDR2 is SASEGT.

The chain is built from TRBV6-1 and TRBJ1-5, with TRBD1 as a possible D gene (6 bases). The CDR3 extends over 22 amino acids. The germline V and J ends were trimmed by 2 bases and 0 bases, with 29 bases remaining between them. Germline CDR1 MNHNS, CDR2 SASEGT. The CDR3 sequence is CASSENGVGGYSYPYSNQPQHF. The CDR3 nucleotides read TGTGCCAGCAGTGAAAATGGTGTAGGGGGTTACTCTTACCCTTATAGCAATCAGCCCCAGCATTTT.

The rearrangement joins TRBV27 to TRBJ2-2; 9 positions match TRBD1. Germline V gives CDR1 MNHEY, CDR2 SMNVEV (reference sequence). This CDR3 has 20 amino acids. With 8 bases clipped from V and 4 bases from J, the junction kept 23 bases outside the gene matches. The CDR3 sequence: CASGPARDRVHTVGTGELFF. DNA for the CDR3: TGTGCCAGCGGGCCCGCCAGGGACAGGGTCCACACAGTGGGCACCGGGGAGCTGTTTTTT.

The chain links TRBV2 to TRBJ2-5, with 12 positions matching TRBD2. The V segment lost 3 bases and the J segment 7 bases; nucleotides outside the gene matches: 12. Germline V lookup: CDR1 SNHLY, CDR2 FYNNEI. This CDR3 has 17 residues. The CDR3 is CASSDTPLAGGRGTQYF. In DNA form, the CDR3 reads TGTGCCAGCAGTGATACTCCTCTAGCGGGGGGGCGGGGGACCCAGTACTTC.

This chain links TRBV7-8 with TRBJ2-7; TRBD1 matches at 10 bases. V lost 5 bases, J lost 4 bases, and 5 bases stayed unmatched. The CDR3 covers 14 residues. Germline CDR1 and CDR2: SGHVS and FQNEAQ. The CDR3 DNA reads as TGTGCCAGCAGCGCGACAGGGGGCTTTTACGAGCAGTACTTC. It encodes CASSATGGFYEQYF.

The V and J genes are TRBV11-2 and TRBJ2-3; tentatively, D is TRBD1 (5 bases). Trimming removed 1 base from V and 3 bases from J, with 17 bases in between. There are 17 residues in the CDR3. CDR1 and CDR2 (germline): SGHAT, FQNNGV. The chain's CDR3 is CASSLVSGDSVTDTQYF. The CDR3 coding sequence is TGTGCCAGCAGCTTAGTCTCCGGAGACAGTGTAACAGATACGCAGTATTTT.

The J gene is TRBJ1-1, the V gene TRBV4-1; D may be TRBD1 (6 bases). Germline-derived CDR1 and CDR2 are MGHRA and YSYEKL. V lost 4 bases to trimming and J lost 3 bases, with 9 bases between them. This CDR3 comprises 13 residues. CDR3 DNA sequence: TGCGCCAGCAGCCGTCGACAGGACACTGAAGCTTTCTTT. Its translation: CASSRRQDTEAFF.

The V and J genes are TRBV15 and TRBJ2-5, with D possibly matching TRBD1 (5 bases). CDR3 size: 16 residues. Germline CDR1 is LNHNV and CDR2 is YYDKDF (reference sequence). Trimming took 0 bases from V and 1 from J, leaving 12 bases between them. In DNA, the CDR3 is TGTGCCACCAGCAGAGAGCGCAGGGTAGCCCAAGAGACCCAGTACTTC. It codes for CATSRERRVAQETQYF.

The chain employs TRBV5-6 and TRBJ2-7; D is perhaps TRBD1 (6 bases). Germline V CDR1 and CDR2: SGHDT, YYEEEE. Trimming removed 3 bases from V and 5 bases from J, with 12 bases in between. The CDR3 length is 13 residues. CDR3 nucleotides: TGTGCCAGCAGCTCACAGGGTAGGGACGAGCAGTACTTC. Its translation: CASSSQGRDEQYF.

This rearrangement joins TRBV15 to TRBJ2-7, with D possibly matching TRBD1 (6 bases). This CDR3 comprises 15 residues. Germline V gene lookup returns CDR1 LNHNV and CDR2 YYDKDF (reference sequence). The V gene lost 0 bases and the J gene lost 1 base, with 10 bases spanning the gap. The CDR3 DNA sequence: TGTGCCACCAGCAGAGATGGGACATTTTCCTACGAGCAGTACTTC. It specifies CATSRDGTFSYEQYF.

The gene calls are TRBV10-3 and TRBJ2-1; D call uncertain. This CDR3 is 13 amino acids long. Trimming stripped 6 bases from V and 5 bases from J, with 11 bases between. The germline V gene encodes CDR1 ENHRY and CDR2 SYGVKD. The CDR3 nucleotides read TGTGCCATCAGGGCCCTTAATGACAATGAGCAGTTCTTC. This encodes CAIRALNDNEQFF.